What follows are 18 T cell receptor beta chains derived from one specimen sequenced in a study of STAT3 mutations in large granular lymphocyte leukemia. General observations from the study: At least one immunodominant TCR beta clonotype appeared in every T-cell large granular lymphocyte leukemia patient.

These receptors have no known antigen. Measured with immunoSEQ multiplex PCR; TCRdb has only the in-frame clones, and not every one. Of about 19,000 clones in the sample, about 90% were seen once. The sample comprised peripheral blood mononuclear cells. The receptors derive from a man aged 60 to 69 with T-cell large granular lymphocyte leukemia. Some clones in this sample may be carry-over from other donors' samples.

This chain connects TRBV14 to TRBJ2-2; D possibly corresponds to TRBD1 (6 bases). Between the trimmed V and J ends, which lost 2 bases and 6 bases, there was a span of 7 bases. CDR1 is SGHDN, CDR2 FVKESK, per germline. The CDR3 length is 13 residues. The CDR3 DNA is TGTGCCAGCAGCCAAAACAGGGCCGGGGAGCTGTTTTTT. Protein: CASSQNRAGELFF.

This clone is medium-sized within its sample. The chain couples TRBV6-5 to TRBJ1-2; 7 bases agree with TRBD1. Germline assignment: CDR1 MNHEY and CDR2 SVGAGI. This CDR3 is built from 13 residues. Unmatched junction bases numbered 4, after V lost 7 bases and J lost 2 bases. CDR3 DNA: TGTGCCAGCACCCCGACAGGGAACTATGGCTACACCTTC. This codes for CASTPTGNYGYTF.

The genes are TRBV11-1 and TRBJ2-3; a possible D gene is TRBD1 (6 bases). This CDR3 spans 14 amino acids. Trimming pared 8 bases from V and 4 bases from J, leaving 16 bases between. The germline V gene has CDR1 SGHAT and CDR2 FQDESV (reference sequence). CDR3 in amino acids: CASRSGAGADTQYF. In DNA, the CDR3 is TGTGCCAGCCGCAGTGGGGCAGGGGCAGATACGCAGTATTTT.

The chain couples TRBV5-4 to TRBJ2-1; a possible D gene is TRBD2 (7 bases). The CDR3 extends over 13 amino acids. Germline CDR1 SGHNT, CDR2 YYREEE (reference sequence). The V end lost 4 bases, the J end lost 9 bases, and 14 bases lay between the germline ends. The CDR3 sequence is CASSRGANGEQFF. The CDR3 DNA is TGTGCCAGCAGCCGGGGGGCCAATGGTGAGCAGTTCTTC.

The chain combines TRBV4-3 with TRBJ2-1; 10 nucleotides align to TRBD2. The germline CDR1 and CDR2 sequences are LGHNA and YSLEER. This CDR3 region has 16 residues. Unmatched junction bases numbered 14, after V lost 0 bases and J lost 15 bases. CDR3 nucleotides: TGCGCCAGCAGCCAAGAGAGGGGAAACCTAGCGGGAGAATTGTTCTTC. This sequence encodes CASSQERGNLAGELFF.

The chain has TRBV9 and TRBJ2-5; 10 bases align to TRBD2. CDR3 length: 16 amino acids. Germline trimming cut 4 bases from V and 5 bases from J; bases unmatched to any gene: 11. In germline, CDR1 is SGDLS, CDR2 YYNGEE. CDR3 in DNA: TGTGCCAGCAGCTGGACTAGCGGCCGGGCGGGGGAGACCCAGTACTTC. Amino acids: CASSWTSGRAGETQYF.

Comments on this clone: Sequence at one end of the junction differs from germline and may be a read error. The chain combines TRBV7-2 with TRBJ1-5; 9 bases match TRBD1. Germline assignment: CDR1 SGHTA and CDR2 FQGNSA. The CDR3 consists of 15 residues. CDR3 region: CASRLDRGSNQPQHF. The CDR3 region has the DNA TGTGCCAGCAGATTAGACAGGGGGAGCAATCAGCCCCAGCATTTT.

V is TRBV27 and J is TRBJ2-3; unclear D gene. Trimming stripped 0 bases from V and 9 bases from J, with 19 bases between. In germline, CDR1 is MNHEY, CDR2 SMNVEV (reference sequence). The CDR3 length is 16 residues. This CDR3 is CASSLSWSSGPTTQYF. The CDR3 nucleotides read TGTGCCAGCAGTTTATCGTGGTCCTCGGGCCCCACCACGCAGTATTTT.

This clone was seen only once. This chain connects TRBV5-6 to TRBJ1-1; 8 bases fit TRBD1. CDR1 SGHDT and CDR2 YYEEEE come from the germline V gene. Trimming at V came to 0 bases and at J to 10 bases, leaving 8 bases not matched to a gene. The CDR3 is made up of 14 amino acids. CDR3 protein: CASSLGGGTGGAFF. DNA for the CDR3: TGTGCCAGCAGCTTGGGAGGGGGAACAGGGGGAGCTTTCTTT.

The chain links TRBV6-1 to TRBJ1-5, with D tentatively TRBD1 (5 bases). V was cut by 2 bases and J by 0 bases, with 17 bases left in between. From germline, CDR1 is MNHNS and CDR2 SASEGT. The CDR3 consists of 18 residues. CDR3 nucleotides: TGTGCCAGCAGTGAACAGGGAGACAGATATTATAGCAATCAGCCCCAGCATTTT. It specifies CASSEQGDRYYSNQPQHF.

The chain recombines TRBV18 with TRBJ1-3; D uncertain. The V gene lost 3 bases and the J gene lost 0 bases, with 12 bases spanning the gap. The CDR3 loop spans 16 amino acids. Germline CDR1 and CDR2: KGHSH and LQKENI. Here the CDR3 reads CASSPLQRSSGNTIYF. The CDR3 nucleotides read TGTGCCAGCTCACCCTTACAGCGAAGCTCTGGAAACACCATATATTTT.

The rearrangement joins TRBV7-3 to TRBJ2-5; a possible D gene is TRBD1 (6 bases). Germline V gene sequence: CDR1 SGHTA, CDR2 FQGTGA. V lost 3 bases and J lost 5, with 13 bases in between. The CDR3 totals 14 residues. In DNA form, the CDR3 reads TGTGCCAGCAGCTTCCAGGGGTCTGGGGAGACCCAGTACTTC. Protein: CASSFQGSGETQYF.

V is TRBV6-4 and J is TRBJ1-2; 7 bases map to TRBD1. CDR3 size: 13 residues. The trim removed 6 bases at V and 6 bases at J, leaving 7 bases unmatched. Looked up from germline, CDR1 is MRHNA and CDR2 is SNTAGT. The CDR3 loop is CASSARTGNGYTF. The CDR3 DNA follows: TGTGCCAGCAGCGCCCGGACAGGCAATGGCTACACCTTC.

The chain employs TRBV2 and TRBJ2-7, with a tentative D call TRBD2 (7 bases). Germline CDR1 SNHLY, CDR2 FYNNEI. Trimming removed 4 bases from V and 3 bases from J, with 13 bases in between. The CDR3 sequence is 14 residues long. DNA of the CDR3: TGTGCCAGCAGTGTGGGGGGGGCTGGCTACGAGCAGTACTTC. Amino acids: CASSVGGAGYEQYF.

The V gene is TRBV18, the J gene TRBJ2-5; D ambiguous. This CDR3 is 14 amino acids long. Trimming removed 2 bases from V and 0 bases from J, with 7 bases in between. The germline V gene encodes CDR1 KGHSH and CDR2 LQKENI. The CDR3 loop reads CASSPTPDQETQYF. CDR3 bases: TGTGCCAGCTCACCAACGCCTGACCAAGAGACCCAGTACTTC.

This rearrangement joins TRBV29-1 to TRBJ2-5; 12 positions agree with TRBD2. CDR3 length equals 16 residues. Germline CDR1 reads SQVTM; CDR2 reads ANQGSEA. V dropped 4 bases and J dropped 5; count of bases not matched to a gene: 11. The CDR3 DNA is TGCAGCGTTGTAATCCTAGCGGGAGGGCCGACGGAGACCCAGTACTTC. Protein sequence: CSVVILAGGPTETQYF.

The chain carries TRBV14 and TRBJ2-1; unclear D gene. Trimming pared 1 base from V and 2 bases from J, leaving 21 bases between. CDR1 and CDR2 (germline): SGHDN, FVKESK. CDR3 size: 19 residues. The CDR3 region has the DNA TGTGCCAGCAGCCAAGGTCGATCCCGTTTAGTATTGCCCTACAATGAGCAGTTCTTC. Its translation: CASSQGRSRLVLPYNEQFF. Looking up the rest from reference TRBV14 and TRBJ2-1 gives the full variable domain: EAGVTQFPSHSVIEKGQTVTLRCDPISGHDNLYWYRRVMGKEIKFLLHFVKESKQDESGMPNNRFLAERTGGTYSTLKVQPAELEDSGVYFCASSQGRSRLVLPYNEQFFGPGTRLTVL.

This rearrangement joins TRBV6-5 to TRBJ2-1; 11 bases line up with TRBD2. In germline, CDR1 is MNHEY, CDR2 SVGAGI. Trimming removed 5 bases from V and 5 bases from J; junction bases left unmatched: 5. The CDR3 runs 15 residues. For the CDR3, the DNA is TGTGCCAGCAGTATCGGACTAGCGGGCCACAATGAGCAGTTCTTC. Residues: CASSIGLAGHNEQFF.